This TCR beta chain came from a study of T cell responses to AZD1222 COVID-19 vaccine. Study-wide results and limits: Only a handful of individuals given AZD1222 were seropositive at baseline. Spike-specific TCR breadth and depth grew following two AZD1222 doses. Females made up more of the donors, who were largely white British, and clonal diversity may have come out too low.

Germline CDR1 MNHEY, CDR2 SVGEGT. Germline trimming cut 4 bases from V and 1 base from J; bases unmatched to any gene: 5. The CDR3 is made up of 16 amino acids. Repertoires were generated with immunoSEQ multiplex PCR, while TCRdb's copy carries only in-frame clones and drops some. Of approximately 120,000 clones listed, about 88% are singletons. Points on this clone: Its antigen is undetermined.

The source of this sequence is an adult who received the AZD1222 COVID-19 vaccine. The V gene is TRBV6-2 or TRBV6-3, the J gene TRBJ2-7, with 12 positions matching TRBD2. The sample here was peripheral blood, taken 28 days after the second AZD1222 dose. As DNA, the CDR3 is TGTGCCAGCAGTTTAAGACTAGCGGGGGCGTCCTACGAGCAGTACTTC. Its translation is CASSLRLAGASYEQYF.